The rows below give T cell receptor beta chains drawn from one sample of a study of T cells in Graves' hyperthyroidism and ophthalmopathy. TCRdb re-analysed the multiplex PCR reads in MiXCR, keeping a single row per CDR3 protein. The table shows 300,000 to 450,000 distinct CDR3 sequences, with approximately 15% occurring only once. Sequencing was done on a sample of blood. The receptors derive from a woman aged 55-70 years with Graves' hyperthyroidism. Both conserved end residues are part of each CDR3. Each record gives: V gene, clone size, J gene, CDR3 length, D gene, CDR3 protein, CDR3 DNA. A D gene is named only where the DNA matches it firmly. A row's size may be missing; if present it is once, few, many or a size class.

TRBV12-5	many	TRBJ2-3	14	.	CASGAVRGPDTQYF	TGTGCTAGTGGGGCGGTTCGGGGCCCAGATACGCAGTATTTT
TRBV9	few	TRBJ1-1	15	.	CASSVSGTPNTEAFF	TGTGCCAGCAGCGTCTCCGGGACACCGAACACTGAAGCTTTCTTT
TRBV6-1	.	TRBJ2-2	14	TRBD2	CASRRAGDTGELFF	TGTGCCAGCAGGCGAGCGGGAGACACCGGGGAGCTGTTTTTT
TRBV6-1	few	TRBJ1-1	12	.	CASRNPETEAFF	TGTGCCAGCAGGAACCCGGAAACTGAAGCTTTCTTT
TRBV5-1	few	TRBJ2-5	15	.	CASSLEGGLAKTQYF	TGCGCCAGCAGCTTGGAGGGGGGGCTAGCAAAGACCCAGTACTTC
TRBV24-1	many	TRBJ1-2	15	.	CATSDSGDKALGYTF	TGTGCCACCAGCGACTCTGGGGACAAGGCTCTTGGCTACACCTTC
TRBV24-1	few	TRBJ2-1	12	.	CATSRQDNEQFF	TGTGCCACCAGTCGTCAGGACAATGAGCAGTTCTTC
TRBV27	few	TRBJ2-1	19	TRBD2	CASSPSPFQLAGYDNEQFF	TGTGCCAGCAGCCCCAGTCCCTTTCAACTAGCGGGGTATGACAATGAGCAGTTCTTC
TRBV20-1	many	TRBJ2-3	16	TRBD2	CSATGGSVPGTDTQYF	TGCAGTGCAACGGGAGGGTCGGTTCCGGGCACAGATACGCAGTATTTT
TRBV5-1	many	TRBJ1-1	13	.	CASKRGVNTEAFF	TGCGCCAGCAAAAGGGGCGTGAACACTGAAGCTTTCTTT
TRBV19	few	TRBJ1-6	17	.	CASSMHRAPLNNSPLHF	TGTGCCAGTAGTATGCACCGGGCCCCCCTGAATAATTCACCCCTCCACTTT
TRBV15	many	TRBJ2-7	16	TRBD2	CATSRGPAGGPVEQYF	TGTGCCACCAGCAGAGGACCAGCGGGAGGGCCTGTAGAGCAGTACTTC
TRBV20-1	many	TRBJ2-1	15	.	CSARDRRANYNEQFF	TGCAGTGCTAGAGATAGGAGGGCCAACTACAATGAGCAGTTCTTC
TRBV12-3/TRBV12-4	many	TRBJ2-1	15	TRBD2	CASRLTSGTYNEQFF	TGTGCCAGCAGACTGACTAGCGGGACCTACAATGAGCAGTTCTTC
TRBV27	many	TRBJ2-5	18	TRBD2	CASSLRNLAGPRGKTQYF	TGTGCCAGCAGTTTAAGGAATCTAGCGGGGCCTCGAGGGAAGACCCAGTACTTC
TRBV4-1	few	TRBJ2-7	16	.	CASSHPFQKRRYEQYF	TGCGCCAGCAGCCATCCGTTCCAAAAGAGGCGCTACGAGCAGTACTTC
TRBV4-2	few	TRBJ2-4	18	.	CASSQDGASHLAKNIQYF	TGTGCCAGCAGCCAAGATGGTGCCTCACACCTAGCCAAAAACATTCAGTACTTC
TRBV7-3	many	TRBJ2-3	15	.	CASSLASGWLDTQYF	TGTGCCAGCAGCTTAGCCAGCGGGTGGCTGGATACGCAGTATTTT
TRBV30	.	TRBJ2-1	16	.	CAWSPAGGSRFGEQFF	TGTGCCTGGAGTCCGGCCGGGGGTAGCCGGTTCGGGGAGCAGTTCTTC
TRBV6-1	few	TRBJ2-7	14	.	CATTRQVDGYEQYF	TGTGCCACTACACGACAGGTTGATGGCTACGAGCAGTACTTC
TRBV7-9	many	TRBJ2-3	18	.	CASSLDLGGTASTDTQYF	TGTGCCAGCAGCTTAGATCTTGGTGGGACGGCTAGCACAGATACGCAGTATTTT
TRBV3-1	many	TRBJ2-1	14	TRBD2	CASSQESGSYEQFF	TGTGCCAGCAGCCAAGAGAGCGGGAGCTATGAGCAGTTCTTC
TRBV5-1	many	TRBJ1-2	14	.	CASSPTDNNYGYTF	TGCGCCAGCAGCCCGACGGACAATAACTATGGCTACACCTTC
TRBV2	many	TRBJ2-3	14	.	CASIREWRADTQYF	TGTGCCAGCATAAGGGAGTGGAGGGCAGATACGCAGTATTTT
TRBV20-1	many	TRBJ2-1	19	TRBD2	CSATYGTSGWMSSYNEQFF	TGCAGTGCTACCTACGGGACTAGCGGATGGATGAGCTCCTACAATGAGCAGTTCTTC
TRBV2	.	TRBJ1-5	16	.	CASSLAAGESDQPQHF	TGTGCCAGCAGTCTAGCGGCGGGAGAAAGCGATCAGCCCCAGCATTTT
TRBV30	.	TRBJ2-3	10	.	CARKGVVLDF	TGTGCCCGGAAGGGAGTTGTGTTGGATTTT
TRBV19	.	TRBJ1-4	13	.	CVSSHSRDEKLFF	TGTGTCAGTAGTCATAGCAGGGACGAAAAACTGTTTTTT
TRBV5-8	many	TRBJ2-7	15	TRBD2	CASRRDGGSTWEQYF	TGTGCCAGCAGACGCGACGGGGGGTCTACTTGGGAGCAGTACTTC
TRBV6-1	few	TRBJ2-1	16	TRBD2	CASSLGGLAVGYEQFF	TGTGCCAGCAGTTTAGGGGGACTAGCGGTTGGCTATGAGCAGTTCTTC
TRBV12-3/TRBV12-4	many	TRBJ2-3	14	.	CASSFGEGTDTQYF	TGTGCCAGCAGTTTCGGTGAGGGCACAGATACGCAGTATTTT
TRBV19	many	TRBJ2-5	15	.	CASSIAGWIQETQYF	TGTGCCAGTAGTATAGCGGGATGGATTCAAGAGACCCAGTACTTC
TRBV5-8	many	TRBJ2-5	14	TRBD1	CASSFTGGGETQYF	TGTGCCAGCAGCTTCACAGGGGGCGGGGAGACCCAGTACTTC
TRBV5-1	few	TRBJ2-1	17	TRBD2	CASSWAPSGRGWNEQFF	TGCGCCAGCAGCTGGGCCCCTAGCGGGAGGGGATGGAATGAGCAGTTCTTC
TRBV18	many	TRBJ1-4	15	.	CASSPPGRANEKLFF	TGTGCCAGCTCACCACCTGGCAGGGCGAATGAAAAACTGTTTTTT
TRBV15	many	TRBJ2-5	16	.	CATSRDRGAHQETQYF	TGTGCCACCAGCAGAGATCGCGGGGCCCACCAAGAGACCCAGTACTTC
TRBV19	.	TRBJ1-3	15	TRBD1	CASSQTGGFGNTIYF	TGTGCCAGTAGCCAGACAGGGGGCTTTGGAAACACCATATATTTT
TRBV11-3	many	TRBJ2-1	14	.	CASSSWTSDNEQFF	TGTGCCAGCAGCTCCTGGACTTCCGACAATGAGCAGTTCTTC
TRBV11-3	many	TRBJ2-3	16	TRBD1	CASSSYRDRSTDTQYF	TGTGCCAGCAGCTCTTACCGGGACAGGAGCACAGATACGCAGTATTTT
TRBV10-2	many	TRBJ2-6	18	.	CASSESRGGGAGANVLTF	TGCGCCAGCAGTGAGTCAAGGGGGGGCGGTGCTGGGGCCAACGTCCTGACTTTC
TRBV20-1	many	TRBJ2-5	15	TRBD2	CSARTGTSGRETQYF	TGCAGTGCTAGAACCGGGACTAGCGGGAGGGAGACCCAGTACTTC
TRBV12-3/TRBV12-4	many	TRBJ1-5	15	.	CASSLVAWGNQPQHF	TGTGCCAGCAGTTTAGTGGCGTGGGGCAATCAGCCCCAGCATTTT
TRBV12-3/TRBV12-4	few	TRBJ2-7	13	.	CANSSGTSYEQYF	TGTGCCAACAGTTCCGGGACCTCCTACGAGCAGTACTTC
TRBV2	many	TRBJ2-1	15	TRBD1	CASSDRQGADNEQFF	TGTGCCAGCAGTGACCGACAGGGGGCCGACAATGAGCAGTTCTTC
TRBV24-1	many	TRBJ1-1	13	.	CATSGRAGTEAFF	TGTGCCACCTCTGGCCGGGCGGGGACTGAAGCTTTCTTT
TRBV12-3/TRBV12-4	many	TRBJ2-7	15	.	CASKKAGTGNYEQYF	TGTGCCAGCAAAAAAGCCGGGACGGGGAATTACGAGCAGTACTTC
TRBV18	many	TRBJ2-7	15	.	CASSPNRVGSYEQYF	TGTGCCAGCTCACCGAACAGGGTTGGGTCCTACGAGCAGTACTTC
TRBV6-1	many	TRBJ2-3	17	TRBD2	CASSESFASGRSDTQYF	TGTGCCAGCAGTGAATCTTTCGCTAGCGGGAGGTCAGATACGCAGTATTTT
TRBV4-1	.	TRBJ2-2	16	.	CASSRGNRGNTGELFF	TGCGCCAGCAGCCGAGGCAATCGGGGCAACACCGGGGAGCTGTTTTTT